The 20 T cell receptor beta chains below all came from one sample that was sequenced in a study of blood T cells in healthy people across ages. Using a J-beta primer mix together with a sample-barcoded 5' primer, a second PCR was run for roughly 6 to 11 cycles. A single record per CDR3 protein comes from TCRdb applying MiXCR to the 5' RACE reads. The table records hundreds of thousands of distinct CDR3 sequences, 58% of them present only once. Sequencing input: blood. The source is a man in his 60s in good health.

The V call is TRBV12-3 or TRBV12-4, the J call TRBJ2-5; D is uncertain. The ends were cut back, 5 bases at V and 4 bases at J, with 17 bases in the middle. There are 15 residues in the CDR3. This CDR3 reads CASSTARAGGETQYF. The CDR3 nucleotides read TGTGCCAGCAGTACGGCGCGAGCAGGTGGAGAGACCCAGTACTTC.

The genes are TRBV15 and TRBJ2-1, with D maybe TRBD1 (5 bases). The ends were cut back, 3 bases at V and 4 bases at J, with 13 bases in the middle. Germline V gene sequence: CDR1 LNHNV, CDR2 YYDKDF (reference sequence). This CDR3 contains 15 residues. CDR3 in DNA: TGTGCCACCAGCAGTGAAGACAGAACATACAATGAGCAGTTCTTC. Protein sequence: CATSSEDRTYNEQFF.

The chain couples TRBV20-1 to TRBJ1-4; D is ambiguous. CDR3 length: 12 residues. Germline assignment: CDR1 DFQATT and CDR2 SNEGSKA (reference sequence). With 5 bases removed from V and 6 bases from J, the gap between germline ends came to 10 bases. The CDR3 loop is CSARGSYEKLFF. The DNA for the CDR3 is TGCAGTGCTCGAGGGAGTTATGAAAAACTGTTTTTT.

The genes are TRBV4-2 and TRBJ2-3, with no clear D. Germline values: CDR1 LGHNA, CDR2 YNFKEQ. V was clipped by 0 bases and J by 6 bases, with 10 bases between them. The CDR3 covers 14 residues. The CDR3 reads CASSQDLGQDTQYF. The CDR3 region has the DNA TGTGCCAGCAGCCAAGATCTAGGGCAGGATACGCAGTATTTT.

In this sample, this clonotype turned up a few times. The chain links TRBV20-1 to TRBJ2-1; D is ambiguous. V lost 2 bases and J lost 6, with 8 bases in between. Per germline, CDR1 DFQATT and CDR2 SNEGSKA (reference sequence). The CDR3 is 12 residues long. This chain's CDR3 is CSARQSGNEQFF. CDR3 in DNA: TGCAGTGCTAGACAGTCCGGCAATGAGCAGTTCTTC.

The DNA of the CDR3 is TGTGCCAGCATAGCCGGGGGGCGAATAGATACGCAGTATTTT. It codes for CASIAGGRIDTQYF. The chain is built from TRBV12-3 or TRBV12-4 and TRBJ2-3, with TRBD2 as a possible D gene (7 bases). There are 14 residues in the CDR3. Between the trimmed V and J ends, which lost 7 bases and 5 bases, there was a span of 16 bases.

This rearrangement joins TRBV7-2 to TRBJ2-1; TRBD1 might be the D (5 bases). Looked up from germline, CDR1 is SGHTA and CDR2 is FQGNSA. V gave up 5 bases and J gave up 10 bases, with 12 bases separating them. There are 12 residues in the CDR3. The CDR3 sequence is CASSPRQGEQFF. DNA for the CDR3: TGTGCCAGCAGCCCCCGGCAGGGAGAGCAGTTCTTC. Full variable domain (rest looked up from reference TRBV7-2 and TRBJ2-1): GAGVSQSPSNKVTEKGKDVELRCDPISGHTALYWYRQSLGQGLEFLIYFQGNSAPDKSGLPSDRFSAERTGGSVSTLTIQRTQQEDSAVYLCASSPRQGEQFFGPGTRLTVL.

The chain links TRBV5-1 to TRBJ1-6, with TRBD1 identical over 8 bases. Losses at the gene ends were 4 bases for V and 7 bases for J; bases not matched to a gene: 7. The CDR3 runs 15 residues. Germline V gene lookup returns CDR1 SGHRS and CDR2 YFSETQ. The DNA for the CDR3 is TGCGCCAGCAGCCCCCGGACAGGGCAAAATTCACCCCTCCACTTT. Translation: CASSPRTGQNSPLHF.

This chain joins TRBV6-4 and TRBJ2-1; 8 nucleotides agree with TRBD2. From germline, CDR1 is MRHNA and CDR2 SNTAGT. V trimming: 4 bases; J trimming: 5 bases; junction bases outside the gene matches: 10. The CDR3 covers 16 residues. CDR3 in DNA: TGTGCCAGCAGTGGGTCTGCCGGGGGGGGTAACAATGAGCAGTTCTTC. It encodes CASSGSAGGGNNEQFF.

As for this clonotype: An end of the junction does not agree with germline; a read error may underlie this. The genes are TRBV20-1 and TRBJ2-7; 14 positions match TRBD2. The germline V gene has CDR1 DFQATT and CDR2 SNEGSKA (reference sequence). There are 15 residues in the CDR3. CDR3 sequence: CGAKPTSGGAYEQYF. For the CDR3, the DNA is TGCGGTGCCAAACCGACTAGCGGGGGGGCCTACGAGCAGTACTTC.

The rearrangement links TRBV5-1 to TRBJ2-5; D may be TRBD2 (5 bases). The CDR3 consists of 14 residues. Per the germline V gene, CDR1 is SGHRS and CDR2 is YFSETQ. Trimming left V 3 bases short and J 3 bases short, with 12 bases between. The CDR3 nucleotides read TGCGCCAGCAGCTCCTCCAGCGGAAAAGAGACCCAGTACTTC. Amino acid sequence: CASSSSSGKETQYF. The variable domain in full, completed from reference TRBV5-1 and TRBJ2-5, reads KAGVTQTPRYLIKTRGQQVTLSCSPISGHRSVSWYQQTPGQGLQFLFEYFSETQRNKGNFPGRFSGRQFSNSRSEMNVSTLELGDSALYLCASSSSSGKETQYFGPGTRLLVL.

V gene TRBV28 combines with J gene TRBJ1-5; the D gene is possibly TRBD1 (5 bases). CDR1 MDHEN and CDR2 SYDVKM come from the germline V gene. The CDR3 spans 15 residues. V was cut by 2 bases and J by 3 bases, with 11 bases left in between. The DNA for the CDR3 is TGTGCCAGCAGTTTAGCGGCCAGGGCCAATCAGCCCCAGCATTTT. Translation: CASSLAARANQPQHF.

A few counts support this clonotype. This rearrangement joins TRBV14 to TRBJ1-1; no clear D gene. The CDR3 extends over 17 amino acids. V was clipped by 3 bases and J by 0 bases, with 17 bases between them. CDR1 and CDR2 from the germline V gene are SGHDN and FVKESK. CDR3 sequence reads: CASSQVDRWPVNTEAFF. For the CDR3, the DNA is TGTGCCAGCAGCCAGGTGGATCGGTGGCCAGTGAACACTGAAGCTTTCTTT. Full variable domain (missing parts from reference TRBV14 and TRBJ1-1): EAGVTQFPSHSVIEKGQTVTLRCDPISGHDNLYWYRRVMGKEIKFLLHFVKESKQDESGMPNNRFLAERTGGTYSTLKVQPAELEDSGVYFCASSQVDRWPVNTEAFFGQGTRLTVV.

This clonotype was recorded a few times. CDR3 bases: TGCAGCGTTGAAGGGTGGACAGGGCCCTACAATGAGCAGTTCTTC. It yields the protein CSVEGWTGPYNEQFF. V usage is TRBV29-1 and J usage is TRBJ2-1; 8 nucleotides agree with TRBD1. The CDR3 extends over 15 amino acids. The V gene end was trimmed by 1 base and the J gene end by 2 bases; junction bases not matched to a gene: 4. Germline V lookup: CDR1 SQVTM, CDR2 ANQGSEA.

The chain employs TRBV4-2 and TRBJ2-5; 11 bases map to TRBD2. The V segment lost 0 bases and the J segment 7 bases; nucleotides outside the gene matches: 7. The CDR3 length is 16 residues. CDR1 is LGHNA and CDR2 is YNFKEQ in the germline V gene. As DNA, the CDR3 is TGTGCCAGCAGCCAAGAACTAGCGGGGGCTCTGGGGACCCAGTACTTC. It yields the protein CASSQELAGALGTQYF.

V and J are TRBV29-1 and TRBJ2-5; TRBD1 agrees at 9 bases. The V gene end was trimmed by 4 bases and the J gene end by 11 bases; junction bases not matched to a gene: 11. The CDR3 is 13 amino acids. Germline CDR1 reads SQVTM; CDR2 reads ANQGSEA. The CDR3 sequence is CSVAQGAENEQYF. The DNA for the CDR3 is TGCAGCGTTGCACAGGGGGCTGAAAATGAGCAGTACTTC.

The chain joins TRBV9 to TRBJ1-5, with D possibly matching TRBD1 (5 bases). Trimming took 0 bases from V and 3 from J, leaving 7 bases between them. This CDR3 is built from 14 residues. The germline gives CDR1 SGDLS, CDR2 YYNGEE. The CDR3 region is CASSVGQLNQPQHF. CDR3 sequence (DNA): TGTGCCAGCAGCGTAGGACAGCTCAATCAGCCCCAGCATTTT.

This chain joins TRBV24-1 and TRBJ2-1; TRBD2 agrees at 9 bases. The V and J ends lost 3 bases and 5 bases, in that order; junction bases with no gene match: 10. The CDR3 totals 17 residues. Germline loops: CDR1 KGHDR, CDR2 SFDVKD. The CDR3 region is CATSDGTSPGRHNEQFF. The CDR3 coding sequence is TGTGCCACCAGTGATGGGACTAGCCCGGGGCGACACAATGAGCAGTTCTTC.

The rearrangement links TRBV4-2 to TRBJ2-3; 7 bases map to TRBD1. The CDR3 consists of 15 residues. V gave up 2 bases and J gave up 0 bases; unmatched junction bases: 2. Germline CDR1 is LGHNA and CDR2 is YNFKEQ. CDR3 loop: CASSQNRGSTDTQYF. CDR3 nucleotides: TGTGCCAGCAGCCAAAACAGGGGAAGCACAGATACGCAGTATTTT.

The chain carries TRBV20-1 and TRBJ2-5; 9 bases are shared with TRBD2. Germline V gene lookup returns CDR1 DFQATT and CDR2 SNEGSKA (reference sequence). V shed 7 bases, J shed 11 bases, and the junction held 23 bases outside the gene matches. This CDR3 is built from 16 residues. CDR3 in DNA: TGCAGTGGCCCTCGACGCCTAGCGGGAAGCAACAATGAGCAGTACTTC. This sequence encodes CSGPRRLAGSNNEQYF.